The clone carrying this T cell receptor beta chain has more than one count but fewer than ten. No antigen is known for it. The data derive from a study of blood T cells in healthy people across ages. A second PCR of 7 to 11 cycles used a sample-barcoded 5' primer and a J-beta primer mix. TCRdb re-derived calls from the 5' RACE reads in MiXCR, one entry per CDR3 protein. Here the sample spans roughly 1,800,000 distinct CDR3 sequences, 49% being singletons. Notes on the study in general: PBMCs that were unsorted prevented a conclusive naive versus antigen-experienced comparison.

The CDR3 covers 17 residues. The V segment lost 0 bases and the J segment 1 base; nucleotides outside the gene matches: 7. Germline-derived CDR1 and CDR2 are SGHTA and FQGNSA. This chain connects TRBV7-2 to TRBJ2-5; TRBD2 matches at 8 bases. This sequence was found in a woman aged 40 to 50 in good health. The specimen sequenced was blood. CDR3 loop: CASSLALSGEFQETQYF. CDR3 in DNA: TGTGCCAGCAGCTTAGCGCTTAGCGGGGAGTTCCAAGAGACCCAGTACTTC. The full variable domain, completed using reference TRBV7-2 and TRBJ2-5, is GAGVSQSPSNKVTEKGKDVELRCDPISGHTALYWYRQSLGQGLEFLIYFQGNSAPDKSGLPSDRFSAERTGGSVSTLTIQRTQQEDSAVYLCASSLALSGEFQETQYFGPGTRLLVL.